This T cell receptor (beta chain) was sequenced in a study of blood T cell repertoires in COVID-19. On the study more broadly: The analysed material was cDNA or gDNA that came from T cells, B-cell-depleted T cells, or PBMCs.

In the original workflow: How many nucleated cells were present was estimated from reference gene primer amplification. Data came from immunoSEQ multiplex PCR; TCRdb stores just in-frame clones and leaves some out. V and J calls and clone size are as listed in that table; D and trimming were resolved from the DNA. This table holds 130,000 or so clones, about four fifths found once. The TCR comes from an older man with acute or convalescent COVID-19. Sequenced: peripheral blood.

CDR3 bases: TGTGCCAGCAGCGAGGGGGTGACTCGCACAGATACGCAGTATTTT. Its protein is CASSEGVTRTDTQYF. This chain links TRBV9 with TRBJ2-3, with D possibly being TRBD1 (6 bases). The CDR3 runs to 15 residues. Germline V lookup: CDR1 SGDLS, CDR2 YYNGEE. V dropped 3 bases and J dropped 1 base, with 12 bases sitting between them.